The clone carrying this TCR beta chain appeared a single time. Its target is not known. Amplification targeted TCR beta CDR3 regions from RNA transcripts. Initially, a first-round RT-PCR of the TCR CDR3 employed the HTBI primer set. TCRdb reanalysed the multiplex PCR reads using MiXCR and keeps one entry per CDR3 protein. Counted here are 370,000 or so distinct CDR3 sequences, around an eighth occurring once; the ten biggest clones make up less than 25%. This record belongs to a study of T cells in Graves' hyperthyroidism and ophthalmopathy. From germline, CDR1 is DFQATT and CDR2 SNEGSKA (reference sequence). The CDR3 extends over 13 amino acids. The junction had 3 bases not matched to a gene; V was cut back by 4 bases and J by 4 bases. The study based diagnoses on clinical symptoms, serum thyroxine and TRAb, thyroid ultrasound and orbital computed tomography. Findings and limits, study-wide: A median around 6.8 months before onset, the model predicted ophthalmopathy. Blood shared most expanded thyroid clonotypes above 0.001.

This TCR was sampled from a man aged 25-45 years with Graves' hyperthyroidism that later progressed to Graves' ophthalmopathy. The chain couples TRBV20-1 to TRBJ2-3, with 9 bases aligning to TRBD1. Sequenced material: blood. The CDR3 nucleotides are TGCAGTGCTACACGGGACAGGGCAGATACGCAGTATTTT. Translation: CSATRDRADTQYF.